One and the same sample provided the 4 T cell receptor beta chains below, sequenced in a study of monozygotic twins with inflammatory bowel disease. TCRdb reanalyzed the 5' RACE reads, giving one entry per CDR3 protein sequence and no DNA. Its listing shows about 160,000 distinct CDR3 sequences. Input material: blood. The receptors were sampled from a human donor with ulcerative colitis or Crohn's disease, or a healthy co-twin of an affected twin (not recorded which).

This chain links TRBV5-4 with TRBJ2-2; TCRdb's D call of TRBD1 is untestable without DNA. The length of the CDR3 is 15 residues. Germline V CDR1 and CDR2: SGHNT, YYREEE (reference sequence). The CDR3 protein is CASSLGTGNTGGLFF.

V gene TRBV5-5 combines with J gene TRBJ1-2. CDR1 SGHKS and CDR2 YYEKEE come from the germline V gene (reference sequence). The CDR3 length is 14 residues. The CDR3 reads CASSWDRGDYGYTF.

This chain's CDR3 is CASSFGGTTYEQYF. This chain links TRBV5-1 with TRBJ2-7; TCRdb's D gene call, TRBD1, goes unchecked for lack of DNA. Germline lookup yields CDR1 SGHRS and CDR2 YFSETQ. This CDR3 is 14 amino acids long.

V gene TRBV27 combines with J gene TRBJ2-3; the TRBD2 assignment by TCRdb is unverifiable without DNA. The CDR3 runs to 19 residues. The V gene's germline CDR1 is MNHEY and CDR2 SMNVEV (reference sequence). The CDR3 is CASSKPSGTSGRPTDTQYF.